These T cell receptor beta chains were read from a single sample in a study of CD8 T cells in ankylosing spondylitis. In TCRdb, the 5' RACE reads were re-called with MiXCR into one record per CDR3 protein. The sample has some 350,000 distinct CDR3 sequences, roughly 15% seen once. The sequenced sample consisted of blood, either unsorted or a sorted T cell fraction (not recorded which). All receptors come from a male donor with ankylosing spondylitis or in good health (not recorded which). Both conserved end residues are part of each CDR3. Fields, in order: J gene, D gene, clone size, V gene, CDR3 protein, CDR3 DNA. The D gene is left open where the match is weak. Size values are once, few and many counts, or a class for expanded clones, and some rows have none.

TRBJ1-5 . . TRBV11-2 CASSSGDNQPQHF TGTGCCAGCAGCTCCGGTGATAATCAGCCCCAGCATTTT
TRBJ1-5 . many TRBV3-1 CASSQDQGSNQPQHF TGTGCCAGCAGCCAAGATCAGGGTAGCAATCAGCCCCAGCATTTT
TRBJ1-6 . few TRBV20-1 CSARLGNSPLHF TGCAGTGCTAGACTTGGTAATTCACCCCTCCACTTT
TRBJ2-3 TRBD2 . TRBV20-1 CSAGTSGLTDTQYF TGCAGTGCCGGGACTAGCGGGCTAACAGATACGCAGTATTTT
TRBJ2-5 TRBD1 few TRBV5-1 CASRSGTALQETQYF TGCGCCAGCAGGTCAGGGACAGCTCTCCAAGAGACCCAGTACTTC
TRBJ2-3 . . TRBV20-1 CSASWRYNTDTQYF TGCAGTGCTAGTTGGCGATACAACACAGATACGCAGTATTTT
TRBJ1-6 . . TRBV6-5 CASSYSNWELSPLHF TGTGCCAGCAGTTACTCAAATTGGGAACTTTCACCCCTCCACTTT
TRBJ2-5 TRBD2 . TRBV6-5 CASSYGTSGRPPQETQYF TGTGCCAGCAGTTACGGGACTAGCGGGAGGCCCCCCCAAGAGACCCAGTACTTC
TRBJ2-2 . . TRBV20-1 CSARSGRASVSYTGELFF TGCAGTGCTAGATCTGGCCGGGCTAGCGTTAGTTACACCGGGGAGCTGTTTTTT
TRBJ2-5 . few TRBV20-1 CSARDALAKETQYF TGCAGTGCTAGAGATGCCCTAGCCAAAGAGACCCAGTACTTC
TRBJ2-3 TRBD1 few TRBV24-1 CATSDPDRAGDTQYF TGTGCCACCAGTGACCCGGACAGGGCCGGGGATACGCAGTATTTT